This T cell receptor beta chain stems from a study of molecular identifiers for immune sequencing clone quantification. In its sample, this clonotype was seen a few times. MiXCR, applied by TCRdb to the PCR reads, yields one record per CDR3 protein. The sample has approximately 320,000 distinct CDR3 sequences; 24% are singletons. The sequencing input was naive CD8+ T cells from blood, with Jurkat cell RNA spiked in. Subset specified: FACS-sorted CD8+CD4-CCR7+CD45RA+ naive T cells. This sequence was found in a human donor in good health. Some libraries in this study had Jurkat cell RNA spiked in.

The CDR3: CSVGSNYGYTF. The CDR3 DNA reads as TGCAGCGTTGGTAGTAACTATGGCTACACCTTC. The J gene is TRBJ1-2, the V gene TRBV29-1; D is ambiguous. V gave up 4 bases and J gave up 1 base, with 4 bases separating them. Germline V gene lookup returns CDR1 SQVTM and CDR2 ANQGSEA. CDR3 length equals 11 residues.